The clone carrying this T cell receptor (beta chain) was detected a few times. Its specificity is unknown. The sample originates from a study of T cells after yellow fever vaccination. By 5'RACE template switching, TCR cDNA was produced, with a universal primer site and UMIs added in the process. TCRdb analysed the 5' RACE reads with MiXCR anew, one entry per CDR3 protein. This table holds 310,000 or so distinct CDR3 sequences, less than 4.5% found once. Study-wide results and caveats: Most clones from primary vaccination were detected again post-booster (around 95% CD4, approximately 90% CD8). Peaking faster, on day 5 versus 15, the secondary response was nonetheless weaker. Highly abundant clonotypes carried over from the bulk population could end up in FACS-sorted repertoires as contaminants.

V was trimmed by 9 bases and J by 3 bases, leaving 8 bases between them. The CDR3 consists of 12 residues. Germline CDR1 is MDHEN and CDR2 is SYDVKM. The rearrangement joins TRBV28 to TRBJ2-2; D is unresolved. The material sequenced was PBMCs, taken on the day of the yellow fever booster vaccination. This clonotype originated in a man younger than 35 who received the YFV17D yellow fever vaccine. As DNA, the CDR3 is TGTGCCAGTCGGCTCGACACCGGGGAGCTGTTTTTT. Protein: CASRLDTGELFF. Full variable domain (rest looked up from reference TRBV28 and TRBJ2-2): DVKVTQSSRYLVKRTGEKVFLECVQDMDHENMFWYRQDPGLGLRLIYFSYDVKMKEKGDIPEGYSVSREKKERFSLILESASTNQTSMYLCASRLDTGELFFGEGSRLTVL.